This record concerns one T cell receptor (beta chain) sequence. The antigen is not known. The assay looked at about 100,000 TCR templates in each sample. Profiling relied on immunoSEQ multiplex PCR, and the TCRdb table lists in-frame clones only, not all of them. The table shows 90,000 to 110,000 clones, with about 91% occurring only once. The data derive from a study of siplizumab effects on memory and regulatory T cells. Overall study results and limits: In the presence of siplizumab, alloreactive sequences traceable to unstimulated CD4+ memory cells were significantly reduced. Roughly 80-96% of proliferating clones (CD4+ or CD8+) could not be assigned a naive or memory phenotype. Suppressive capability of dividing Tregs from siplizumab cultures went unverified.

Trimming took 2 bases from V and 4 from J, leaving 6 bases between them. The CDR3 length is 13 residues. The germline CDR1 and CDR2 sequences are SGHTA and FQGTGA. The chain recombines TRBV7-3 with TRBJ2-1; D might be TRBD1 (5 bases). The receptor was derived from a human donor in good health. Sequencing input: Tregs sorted from blood. The CDR3 loop reads CASSLQGYNEQFF. Here the CDR3 DNA reads TGTGCCAGCAGCTTACAGGGTTACAATGAGCAGTTCTTC.